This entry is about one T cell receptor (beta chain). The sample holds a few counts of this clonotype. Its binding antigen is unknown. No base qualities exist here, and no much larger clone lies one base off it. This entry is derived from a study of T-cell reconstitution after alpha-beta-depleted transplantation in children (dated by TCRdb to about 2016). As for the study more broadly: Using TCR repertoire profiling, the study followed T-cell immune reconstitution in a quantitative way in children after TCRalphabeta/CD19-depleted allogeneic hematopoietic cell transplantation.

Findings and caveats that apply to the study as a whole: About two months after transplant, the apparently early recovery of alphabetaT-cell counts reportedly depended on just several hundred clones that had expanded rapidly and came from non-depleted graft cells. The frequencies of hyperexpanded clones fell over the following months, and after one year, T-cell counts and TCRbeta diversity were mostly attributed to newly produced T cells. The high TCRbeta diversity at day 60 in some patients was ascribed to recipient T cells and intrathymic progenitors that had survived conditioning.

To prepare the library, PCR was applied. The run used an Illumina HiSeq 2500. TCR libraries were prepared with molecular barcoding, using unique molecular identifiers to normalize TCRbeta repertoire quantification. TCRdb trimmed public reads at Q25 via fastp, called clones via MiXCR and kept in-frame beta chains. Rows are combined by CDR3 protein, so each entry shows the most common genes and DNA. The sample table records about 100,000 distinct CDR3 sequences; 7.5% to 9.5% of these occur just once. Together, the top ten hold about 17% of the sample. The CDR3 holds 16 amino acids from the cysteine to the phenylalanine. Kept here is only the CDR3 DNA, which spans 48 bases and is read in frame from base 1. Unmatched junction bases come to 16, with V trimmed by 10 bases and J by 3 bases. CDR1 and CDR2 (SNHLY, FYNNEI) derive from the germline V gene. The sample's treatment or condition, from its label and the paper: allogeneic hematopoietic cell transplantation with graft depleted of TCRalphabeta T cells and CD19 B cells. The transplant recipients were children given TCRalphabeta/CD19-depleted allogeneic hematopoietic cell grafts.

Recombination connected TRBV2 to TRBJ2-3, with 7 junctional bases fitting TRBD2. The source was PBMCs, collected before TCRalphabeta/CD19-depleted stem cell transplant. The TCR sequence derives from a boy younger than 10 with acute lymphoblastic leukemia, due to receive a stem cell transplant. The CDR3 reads CANRISLRDYTDTQYF. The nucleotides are TGTGCCAACAGAATATCGCTCCGGGACTATACAGATACGCAGTATTTT.